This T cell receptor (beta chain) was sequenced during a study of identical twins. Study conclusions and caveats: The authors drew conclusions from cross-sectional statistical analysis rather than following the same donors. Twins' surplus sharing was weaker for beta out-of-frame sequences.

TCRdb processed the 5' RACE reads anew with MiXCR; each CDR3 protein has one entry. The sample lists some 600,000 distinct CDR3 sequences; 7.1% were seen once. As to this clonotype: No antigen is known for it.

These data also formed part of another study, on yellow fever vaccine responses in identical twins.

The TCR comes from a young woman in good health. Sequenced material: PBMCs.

The CDR3 coding sequence is TGTGCCATCAGTGCAGATCCGGGACAGGGCCGCAGGGCCCTCCACTTT. Its protein is CAISADPGQGRRALHF. This rearrangement joins TRBV10-3 to TRBJ1-6; 9 bases align to TRBD1. The CDR3 consists of 16 residues. Germline V lookup: CDR1 ENHRY, CDR2 SYGVKD. After removal of 4 bases from V and 14 bases from J, the junction contained 15 bases not matched to a gene.